These T cell receptor beta chains were read from a single sample in a study of CD8 T cells in Susac syndrome. TCRdb independently ran MiXCR on the immunoSEQ multiplex PCR reads; one entry per CDR3 protein. Of 200,000 to 300,000 distinct CDR3 sequences in the sample, roughly 95% were seen once. Sequencing was carried out using CD4+ T cells from PBMCs. The receptors here all came from a human donor with multiple sclerosis. Each CDR3 is given with its conserved first and last residue. A D gene is named only where the DNA matches it firmly.

CDR3aa: CASSPERDTQYF
CDR3nt: TGTGCCAGCTCACCGGAGAGGGATACGCAGTATTTT
j_gene: TRBJ2-3
v_gene: TRBV18
d_gene: .

CDR3aa: CASTAGGRGYTF
CDR3nt: TGTGCCAGCACCGCCGGGGGGCGCGGCTACACCTTC
j_gene: TRBJ1-2
v_gene: TRBV12-3/TRBV12-4
d_gene: .

CDR3aa: CASSQVGLGTAGELFF
CDR3nt: TGTGCCAGCAGCCAAGTCGGACTTGGAACAGCCGGGGAGCTGTTTTTT
j_gene: TRBJ2-2
v_gene: TRBV3-1
d_gene: .

CDR3aa: CASSYSTGFKETQYF
CDR3nt: TGTGCCAGCAGTTACTCCACAGGGTTTAAGGAGACCCAGTACTTC
j_gene: TRBJ2-5
v_gene: TRBV6-6
d_gene: .

CDR3aa: CAWTTRRTGQETQYF
CDR3nt: TGTGCCTGGACCACCCGGCGGACAGGGCAAGAGACCCAGTACTTC
j_gene: TRBJ2-5
v_gene: TRBV30
d_gene: TRBD1

CDR3aa: CASSKRGPYEQYF
CDR3nt: TGTGCCAGCAGTAAGCGGGGGCCGTACGAGCAGTACTTC
j_gene: TRBJ2-7
v_gene: TRBV28
d_gene: TRBD2

CDR3aa: CASSPSGRADNEQFF
CDR3nt: TGTGCCAGCAGCCCTAGCGGGAGGGCGGACAATGAGCAGTTCTTC
j_gene: TRBJ2-1
v_gene: TRBV3-1
d_gene: TRBD2

CDR3aa: CASSTSGGNNNEQFF
CDR3nt: TGTGCCAGCAGCACTAGCGGGGGGAACAACAATGAGCAGTTCTTC
j_gene: TRBJ2-1
v_gene: TRBV7-3
d_gene: TRBD2

CDR3aa: CASSPGYNEQFF
CDR3nt: TGTGCCAGCAGCCCCGGATACAATGAGCAGTTCTTC
j_gene: TRBJ2-1
v_gene: TRBV7-2
d_gene: .

CDR3aa: CASSYYSPSTDTQYF
CDR3nt: TGTGCCAGCAGTTATTATAGCCCGAGCACAGATACGCAGTATTTT
j_gene: TRBJ2-3
v_gene: TRBV6-6
d_gene: .

CDR3aa: CASSVGPGTGGNTIYF
CDR3nt: TGTGCCAGCAGCGTAGGACCGGGAACAGGGGGAAACACCATATATTTT
j_gene: TRBJ1-3
v_gene: TRBV9
d_gene: .

CDR3aa: CASSLGFWGSSYEQYF
CDR3nt: TGTGCCAGCAGCTTAGGGTTTTGGGGGAGCTCCTACGAGCAGTACTTC
j_gene: TRBJ2-7
v_gene: TRBV13
d_gene: .

CDR3aa: CASSSIAGGPRTQYF
CDR3nt: TGTGCCAGCAGCTCGATAGCGGGAGGGCCGCGGACCCAGTACTTC
j_gene: TRBJ2-5
v_gene: TRBV11-2
d_gene: TRBD2

CDR3aa: CASRFRENTEAFF
CDR3nt: TGTGCCAGTAGGTTTCGGGAGAACACTGAAGCTTTCTTT
j_gene: TRBJ1-1
v_gene: TRBV19
d_gene: .

CDR3aa: CASSLYGYGYTF
CDR3nt: TGCGCCAGCAGCTTGTATGGCTATGGCTACACCTTC
j_gene: TRBJ1-2
v_gene: TRBV5-1
d_gene: .

CDR3aa: CASSFERGDPTEAFF
CDR3nt: TGTGCCAGCAGCTTTGAAAGGGGGGACCCCACTGAAGCTTTCTTT
j_gene: TRBJ1-1
v_gene: TRBV7-9
d_gene: .

CDR3aa: CASSIGDRGLSPLHF
CDR3nt: TGTGCCAGTAGTATCGGAGACAGGGGGTTGTCACCCCTCCACTTT
j_gene: TRBJ1-6
v_gene: TRBV19
d_gene: TRBD1